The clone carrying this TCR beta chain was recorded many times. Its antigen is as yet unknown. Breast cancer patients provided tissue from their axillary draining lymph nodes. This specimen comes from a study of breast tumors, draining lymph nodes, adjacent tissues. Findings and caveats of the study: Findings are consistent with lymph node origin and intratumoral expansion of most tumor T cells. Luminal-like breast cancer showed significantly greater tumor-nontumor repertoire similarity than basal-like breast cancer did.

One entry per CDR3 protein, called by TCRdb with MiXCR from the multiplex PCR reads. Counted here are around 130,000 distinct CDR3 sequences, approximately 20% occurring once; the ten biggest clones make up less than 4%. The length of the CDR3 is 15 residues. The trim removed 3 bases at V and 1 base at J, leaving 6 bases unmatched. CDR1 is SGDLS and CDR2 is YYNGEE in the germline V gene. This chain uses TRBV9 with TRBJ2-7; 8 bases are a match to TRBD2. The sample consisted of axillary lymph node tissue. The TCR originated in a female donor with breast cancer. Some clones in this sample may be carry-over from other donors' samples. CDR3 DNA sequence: TGTGCCAGCAGCGCCGGGGGGGGGGGTTCCTACGAGCAGTACTTC. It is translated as CASSAGGGGSYEQYF.